The 13 T cell receptor beta chains presented below share a single source sample, sequenced in a study of blood T cell repertoires in COVID-19. Clones were read by immunoSEQ multiplex PCR, and TCRdb kept only the in-frame ones, dropping some. This table holds tens of thousands of clones, around four fifths found once. The sequencing input was peripheral blood. Every receptor here comes from a human donor in a cohort sampled during active COVID-19.

This clone came up once. V and J are TRBV7-9 and TRBJ2-7; 11 bases agree with TRBD1. The CDR3 totals 14 residues. J was trimmed by 4 bases and V by 5 bases; bases with no gene match: 4. Germline CDR1 reads SEHNR; CDR2 reads FQNEAQ (reference sequence). CDR3 nucleotide sequence: TGTGCCAGCAGCGCGGACAGGGGGCGGTACGAGCAGTACTTC. This sequence encodes CASSADRGRYEQYF. The full variable domain, its missing parts supplied by reference TRBV7-9 and TRBJ2-7, is DTGVSQNPRHKITKRGQNVTFRCDPISEHNRLYWYRQTLGQGPEFLTYFQNEAQLEKSRLLSDRFSAERPKGSFSTLEIQRTEQGDSAMYLCASSADRGRYEQYFGPGTRLTVT.

The V and J genes are TRBV5-1 and TRBJ2-5, with D maybe TRBD2 (5 bases). V lost 0 bases and J 8 bases, leaving 17 bases between the germline ends. The CDR3 runs 15 residues. Germline CDR1 and CDR2: SGHRS and YFSETQ. CDR3 DNA sequence: TGCGCCAGCAGCTTGGCTGGGAGCTCAAGAGAAACCCAGTACTTC. This encodes CASSLAGSSRETQYF. The whole variable domain, remainder taken from reference TRBV5-1 and TRBJ2-5, is KAGVTQTPRYLIKTRGQQVTLSCSPISGHRSVSWYQQTPGQGLQFLFEYFSETQRNKGNFPGRFSGRQFSNSRSEMNVSTLELGDSALYLCASSLAGSSRETQYFGPGTRLLVL.

The CDR3 DNA sequence: TGTGCCAGCAGCCGTTCGGGACAGCAGTACTTC. Its translation is CASSRSGQQYF. The chain carries TRBV5-4 and TRBJ2-5; 7 bases are a match to TRBD1. V gave up 4 bases and J gave up 11 bases; unmatched junction bases: 5. Per germline, CDR1 SGHNT and CDR2 YYREEE (reference sequence). CDR3 length: 11 residues.

The V call is TRBV7-9, the J call TRBJ2-1; 13 bases agree with TRBD2. The V segment lost 5 bases and the J segment 8 bases; nucleotides outside the gene matches: 6. CDR1 and CDR2 from the germline V gene are SEHNR and FQNEAQ (reference sequence). The CDR3 consists of 15 residues. CDR3 residues: CASSPLAGGQDEQFF. The CDR3 nucleotides are TGTGCCAGCAGCCCACTAGCGGGGGGGCAGGATGAGCAGTTCTTC.

This clone occurred many times. The V and J genes are TRBV7-3 and TRBJ1-2; no reliable D call. The CDR3 is 15 amino acids. V was trimmed by 5 bases and J by 0 bases, leaving 13 bases between them. Germline lookup yields CDR1 SGHTA and CDR2 FQGTGA. The DNA for the CDR3 is TGTGCCAGCAGCCCCGCGGGGTCATCTAACTATGGCTACACCTTC. Amino acids: CASSPAGSSNYGYTF.

The chain recombines TRBV5-1 with TRBJ2-7; 10 bases match TRBD1. CDR1 and CDR2 from the germline V gene are SGHRS and YFSETQ. The CDR3 is made up of 16 amino acids. V trimming: 4 bases; J trimming: 3 bases; junction bases outside the gene matches: 10. In DNA form, the CDR3 reads TGCGCCAGCAGCACCCGACAGGGGGCGCCCAGCTACGAGCAGTACTTC. Its translation is CASSTRQGAPSYEQYF.

The CDR3 here is CASSQIGAYEQYF. The CDR3 DNA follows: TGTGCCAGCAGCCAGATCGGGGCCTACGAGCAGTACTTC. The chain carries TRBV11-3 and TRBJ2-7; D is possibly TRBD2 (5 bases). Between the trimmed V and J ends, which lost 5 bases and 2 bases, there was a span of 10 bases. The CDR3 is made up of 13 amino acids. From germline, CDR1 is SGHNT and CDR2 YENEEA.

V gene TRBV7-9 combines with J gene TRBJ2-5, with 8 positions matching TRBD1. Unmatched junction bases numbered 14, after V lost 4 bases and J lost 1 base. CDR3 size: 18 residues. The germline CDR1 and CDR2 sequences are SEHNR and FQNEAQ (reference sequence). In nucleotides, the CDR3 is TGTGCCAGCAGCTCGATACCCAAAGGACAGGGAAGCCAAGAGACCCAGTACTTC. Translation: CASSSIPKGQGSQETQYF. The full variable domain, in which reference TRBV7-9 and TRBJ2-5 provide the parts outside the CDR3, is DTGVSQNPRHKITKRGQNVTFRCDPISEHNRLYWYRQTLGQGPEFLTYFQNEAQLEKSRLLSDRFSAERPKGSFSTLEIQRTEQGDSAMYLCASSSIPKGQGSQETQYFGPGTRLLVL.

V usage is TRBV3-1 (or the pseudogene TRBV3-2) and J usage is TRBJ1-3, with 9 bases fitting TRBD1. V dropped 1 base and J dropped 0; count of bases not matched to a gene: 4. The germline V gene encodes CDR1 LGHDT and CDR2 YNNKEL (reference sequence). CDR3 length: 17 residues. For the CDR3, the DNA is TGTGCCAGCAGCCAAGGGTTGACAGGGGGCTCTGGAAACACCATATATTTT. Encoded protein: CASSQGLTGGSGNTIYF.

The rearrangement links TRBV21-1 to TRBJ2-7; TRBD2 is the table's D call, not checked against the DNA. TRBV21-1 is described as a pseudogene. This CDR3 is built from 11 residues. This CDR3 reads CASSNVPEQYF. For the CDR3, the DNA is TGTGCCAGCAGCAATGTTCCGGAGCAGTACTTC.

V gene TRBV6-5 combines with J gene TRBJ2-3; the match to TRBD2 covers 8 bases. Germline CDR1 reads MNHEY; CDR2 reads SVGAGI. CDR3 length: 14 amino acids. The junction had 2 bases not matched to a gene; V was cut back by 5 bases and J by 1 base. CDR3 sequence (DNA): TGTGCCAGCAGTCCAGCGGGGGGCACAGATACGCAGTATTTT. It is translated as CASSPAGGTDTQYF.

This chain uses TRBV5-1 with TRBJ1-4; 9 positions match TRBD1. The length of the CDR3 is 14 residues. V was clipped by 3 bases and J by 7 bases; unmatched bases: 4. CDR1 and CDR2 (germline): SGHRS, YFSETQ. The CDR3 region is CASSSGTGIEKLFF. In DNA, the CDR3 is TGCGCCAGCAGCTCAGGGACAGGGATTGAAAAACTGTTTTTT.

The chain combines TRBV3-1 (or the pseudogene TRBV3-2) with TRBJ2-2; no firm D call. Trimming took 1 base from V and 5 from J, leaving 8 bases between them. The CDR3 totals 14 residues. Germline lookup yields CDR1 LGHDT and CDR2 YNNKEL (reference sequence). The CDR3 nucleotides read TGTGCCAGCAGCCAAGTGCAGTCTACCGGGGAGCTGTTTTTT. It yields the protein CASSQVQSTGELFF.